A selection of T cell receptor beta chains follows, all from one sample in a study of T cell responses to AZD1222 COVID-19 vaccine. TCRdb keeps only in-frame clones here, not all; method: immunoSEQ multiplex PCR. The sample includes over 15,000 clones, roughly four fifths seen only once; the top ten take roughly 23%. The sample was peripheral blood, taken 28 days after the second AZD1222 dose. The receptor source for this set is an adult who received the AZD1222 COVID-19 vaccine. Each CDR3 is given with its conserved first and last residue. D genes are given only for firm matches. A clone size is listed for some rows: how often the clone was seen (once, few, many), or a class if it is expanded.

CDR3	DNA	V	J	D	size
CASSQHNTDTQYF	TGTGCCAGCAGCCAGCATAACACAGATACGCAGTATTTT	TRBV3-1/TRBV3-2	TRBJ2-3	NA	once
CASSFGQGGNTEAFF	TGTGCCAGCAGTTTTGGACAGGGGGGAAACACTGAAGCTTTCTTT	TRBV27	TRBJ1-1	TRBD1	once
CASSSRGARGNQPQHF	TGTGCCAGCAGCTCACGGGGGGCTCGGGGCAATCAGCCCCAGCATTTT	TRBV2	TRBJ1-5	NA	NA
CASIGTGGYTEAFF	TGTGCCAGTATAGGGACAGGGGGGTACACTGAAGCTTTCTTT	TRBV19	TRBJ1-1	TRBD1	NA
CASSQEGLATQYF	TGCGCCAGCAGCCAAGAGGGCCTGGCTACGCAGTATTTT	TRBV4-3	TRBJ2-3	NA	NA
CASTPTSGTSQETQYF	TGTGCCAGCACCCCAACTTCCGGGACTAGCCAAGAGACCCAGTACTTC	TRBV2	TRBJ2-5	TRBD2	NA
CASSSRTGDYNEQFF	TGTGCCAGCAGCTCGCGGACAGGGGACTACAATGAGCAGTTCTTC	TRBV9	TRBJ2-1	TRBD1	NA
CASSLSRGGKSQFF	TGTGCCAGCAGTTTGTCGCGGGGGGGTAAGAGTCAGTTCTTC	TRBV6-5	TRBJ2-1	TRBD2	NA
CASSLETGQVGGYTF	TGCGCCAGCAGCTTGGAGACAGGGCAAGTGGGAGGCTACACCTTC	TRBV5-1	TRBJ1-2	TRBD1	NA
CASSLLTAPSYEQYF	TGTGCCAGCAGTTTGCTGACAGCCCCATCCTACGAGCAGTACTTC	TRBV6-5	TRBJ2-7	NA	NA
CASSETWEFNYGYTF	TGTGCCAGCAGTGAAACATGGGAGTTTAACTATGGCTACACCTTC	TRBV6-1	TRBJ1-2	NA	few
CASSMQTGNQPQHF	TGTGCCAGCAGCATGCAAACAGGGAATCAGCCCCAGCATTTT	TRBV7-8	TRBJ1-5	NA	NA
CASNPGASGDEQFF	TGTGCCAGCAATCCCGGAGCTAGCGGGGATGAGCAGTTCTTC	TRBV19	TRBJ2-1	TRBD2	medium-sized
CASSLGLAGDYEQYF	TGTGCCAGCAGCTTGGGGCTAGCGGGGGACTACGAGCAGTACTTC	TRBV5-5	TRBJ2-7	TRBD2	few
CASSRRLGGYNEQFF	TGTGCCAGCAGCCGCCGATTAGGGGGGTACAATGAGCAGTTCTTC	TRBV4-2	TRBJ2-1	NA	NA
CASSFGRGQDGYTF	TGTGCCAGCAGCTTCGGCAGGGGGCAAGATGGCTACACCTTC	TRBV5-4	TRBJ1-2	TRBD1	few
CATSRGGGNTEAFF	TGTGCCACCAGCAGAGGGGGGGGGAACACTGAAGCTTTCTTT	TRBV15	TRBJ1-1	NA	NA
CASSQDPPGGEISPLHF	TGTGCCAGCAGCCAAGATCCTCCGGGGGGGGAGATTTCACCCCTCCACTTT	TRBV4-2	TRBJ1-6	NA	NA
CASSQGQEITWTQYF	TGTGCCAGCAGCCAAGGACAGGAAATAACATGGACCCAGTACTTC	TRBV4-2	TRBJ2-5	NA	NA
CASTLAGSSYEQYF	TGCGCCAGCACTCTAGCGGGTAGCTCCTACGAGCAGTACTTC	TRBV10-2	TRBJ2-7	TRBD2	NA
CASSQAGGVTEAFF	TGCGCCAGCAGCCAAGCAGGGGGCGTCACTGAAGCTTTCTTT	TRBV4-3	TRBJ1-1	TRBD1	NA
CARSSTPSGSTHEQYF	TGTGCCAGAAGCTCGACCCCTAGCGGGAGTACCCACGAGCAGTACTTC	TRBV5-3	TRBJ2-7	TRBD2	NA
CAWSVQLAGGEQFF	TGTGCCTGGAGTGTACAGCTAGCGGGAGGGGAGCAGTTCTTC	TRBV30	TRBJ2-1	TRBD2	NA
CSARIFGEQYF	TGCAGTGCTAGGATCTTCGGCGAGCAGTACTTC	TRBV20-1	TRBJ2-7	NA	NA
CSVDPGNSGNTIYF	TGCAGCGTTGACCCGGGCAACTCTGGAAACACCATATATTTT	TRBV29-1	TRBJ1-3	NA	NA
CASSENSLGNEKLFF	TGTGCCAGCAGTGAAAACAGCCTAGGTAATGAAAAACTGTTTTTT	TRBV2	TRBJ1-4	NA	NA
CASSSPGQGAGETQYF	TGTGCCAGCAGCTCGCCGGGACAGGGGGCAGGGGAGACCCAGTACTTC	TRBV5-4	TRBJ2-5	TRBD1	NA
CASSQDSRNSYGYTF	TGCGCCAGCAGCCAAGATAGTAGGAATAGCTATGGCTACACCTTC	TRBV4-3	TRBJ1-2	NA	once
CASEGTGMGPGELFF	TGTGCCAGCGAAGGGACTGGGATGGGCCCCGGGGAGCTGTTTTTT	TRBV19	TRBJ2-2	NA	NA
CASRMTSGVTDTQYF	TGTGCCAGCAGGATGACTAGCGGAGTCACAGATACGCAGTATTTT	TRBV11-1	TRBJ2-3	TRBD2	NA
CATSRDPEDWGPGYGYTF	TGTGCCACCAGCAGAGATCCAGAAGACTGGGGCCCCGGCTATGGCTACACCTTC	TRBV15	TRBJ1-2	NA	NA
CASSQGSIPEAFF	TGCGCCAGCAGCCAAGGGAGTATCCCTGAAGCTTTCTTT	TRBV4-1	TRBJ1-1	NA	NA
CAWSVRLTDIYNEQFF	TGTGCCTGGAGTGTACGTCTAACAGACATTTACAATGAGCAGTTCTTC	TRBV30	TRBJ2-1	NA	NA
CASSDSGTGRGYTF	TGTGCCAGCTCAGACTCCGGGACCGGGCGTGGCTACACCTTC	TRBV18	TRBJ1-2	NA	few
CASSLEGDADTQYF	TGCGCCAGCAGCTTGGAAGGGGATGCAGATACGCAGTATTTT	TRBV5-1	TRBJ2-3	NA	NA
CASSYSGGYEQYF	TGTGCCAGCAGCTACTCAGGCGGTTACGAGCAGTACTTC	TRBV11-1	TRBJ2-7	NA	NA
CASSSGTSTDTQYF	TGTGCCAGCAGTTCCGGGACTAGCACAGATACGCAGTATTTT	TRBV2	TRBJ2-3	NA	NA
CASSLGLETDTQYF	TGTGCCAGCAGCTTAGGTTTGGAGACAGATACGCAGTATTTT	TRBV7-9	TRBJ2-3	NA	NA
CASSLAGTSGSEQFF	TGTGCCAGCAGCTTGGCAGGGACTAGCGGTAGTGAGCAGTTCTTC	TRBV5-4	TRBJ2-1	TRBD2	NA
CASSLGGTSNQPQHF	TGCGCCAGCAGCTTGGGAGGGACAAGTAATCAGCCCCAGCATTTT	TRBV5-1	TRBJ1-5	NA	NA
CASSLYTEAFF	TGTGCCAGCAGCCTATACACTGAAGCTTTCTTT	TRBV7-2	TRBJ1-1	NA	NA
CASSQDPSSTGSGNTIYF	TGCGCCAGCAGCCAAGATCCCTCCTCGACAGGCTCTGGAAACACCATATATTTT	TRBV4-3	TRBJ1-3	NA	NA
CAWSNTGTNTGELFF	TGTGCCTGGAGTAACACTGGAACGAACACCGGGGAGCTGTTTTTT	TRBV30	TRBJ2-2	NA	NA
CASSRQGDSGNTIYF	TGTGCCAGCAGCCGACAGGGTGACTCTGGAAACACCATATATTTT	TRBV3-1/TRBV3-2	TRBJ1-3	TRBD1	few
CASSLAPGGETQPQHF	TGTGCCAGCAGCTTAGCACCAGGGGGCGAGACTCAGCCCCAGCATTTT	TRBV7-2	TRBJ1-5	TRBD1	once
CASGKLSTDTQYF	TGCGCCAGCGGAAAGCTGAGCACAGATACGCAGTATTTT	TRBV4-3	TRBJ2-3	NA	NA
CASSVGQQETQYF	TGTGCCAGCAGCGTGGGACAGCAAGAGACCCAGTACTTC	TRBV9	TRBJ2-5	TRBD1	NA
CASFHRDRGQTLGEQFF	TGTGCCAGTTTCCACCGGGACAGGGGGCAAACATTGGGTGAGCAGTTCTTC	TRBV19	TRBJ2-1	TRBD1	NA
CASSQDRSWGREKLFF	TGTGCCAGCAGCCAAGATCGGTCATGGGGACGCGAAAAACTGTTTTTT	TRBV3-1/TRBV3-2	TRBJ1-4	NA	NA
CASSFWGGSGYTF	TGTGCCAGCAGTTTTTGGGGGGGCTCTGGCTACACCTTC	TRBV12-3/TRBV12-4	TRBJ1-2	NA	NA
CASSSMTGGNTGELFF	TGTGCCAGCAGCTCCATGACAGGGGGCAACACCGGGGAGCTGTTTTTT	TRBV7-2	TRBJ2-2	TRBD1	NA
CASSSPTGENTEAFF	TGTGCCAGCAGCTCTCCGACAGGGGAGAACACTGAAGCTTTCTTT	TRBV7-9	TRBJ1-1	TRBD1	NA
CATNGDTYEQYF	TGTGCCACCAACGGGGATACCTACGAGCAGTACTTC	TRBV6-5	TRBJ2-7	NA	NA